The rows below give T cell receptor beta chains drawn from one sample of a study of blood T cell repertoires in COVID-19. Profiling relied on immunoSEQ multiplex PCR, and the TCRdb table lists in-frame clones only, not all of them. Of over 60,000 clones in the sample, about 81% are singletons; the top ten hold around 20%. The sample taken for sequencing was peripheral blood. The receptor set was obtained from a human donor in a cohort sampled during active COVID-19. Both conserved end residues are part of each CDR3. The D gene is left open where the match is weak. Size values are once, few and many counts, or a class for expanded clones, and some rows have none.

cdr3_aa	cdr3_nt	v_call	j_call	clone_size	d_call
CASTLLAGPYPSYNEQFF	TGTGCCAGCACCCTACTAGCGGGGCCATACCCCTCCTACAATGAGCAGTTCTTC	TRBV5-4	TRBJ2-1	.	TRBD2
CASRKVTGEQYF	TGTGCCAGCAGAAAGGTGACGGGGGAGCAGTACTTC	TRBV5-6	TRBJ2-7	.	.
CASSGQGARNTGELFF	TGTGCCAGCAGTGGACAGGGGGCGCGAAACACCGGGGAGCTGTTTTTT	TRBV6-1	TRBJ2-2	.	TRBD1
CASSPAPGTEAFF	TGTGCCAGCAGCCCCGCGCCGGGCACTGAAGCTTTCTTT	TRBV6-2/TRBV6-3	TRBJ1-1	.	.
CASTIDRNQPQHF	TGTGCCAGCACCATCGACAGGAATCAGCCCCAGCATTTT	TRBV12-3/TRBV12-4	TRBJ1-5	.	.
CASSVAGQGRGGYTF	TGTGCCAGCAGCGTGGCGGGACAGGGGCGCGGTGGCTACACCTTC	TRBV9	TRBJ1-2	once	TRBD1
CASSWGTGPNEQFF	TGTGCCAGCAGCTGGGGGACAGGACCGAATGAGCAGTTCTTC	TRBV11-2	TRBJ2-1	.	TRBD1
CASSSTFSNQPQHF	TGTGCCAGCAGTTCGACATTTAGCAATCAGCCCCAGCATTTT	TRBV6-2/TRBV6-3	TRBJ1-5	.	.
CASSLGQGNTEAFF	TGTGCCAGCAGCTTAGGACAGGGAAACACTGAAGCTTTCTTT	TRBV7-2	TRBJ1-1	.	TRBD1
CASSQVTSYYEQYF	TGCGCCAGCAGCCAAGTTACAAGTTACTACGAGCAGTACTTC	TRBV4-1	TRBJ2-7	.	.
CSVGGPNTEAFF	TGCAGCGTTGGAGGCCCAAACACTGAAGCTTTCTTT	TRBV29-1	TRBJ1-1	.	.
CASSQYNQPQHF	TGTGCCAGCAGCCAATACAATCAGCCCCAGCATTTT	TRBV3-1/TRBV3-2	TRBJ1-5	once	.
CASSYSRVETQYF	TGTGCCAGCAGTTACTCGAGGGTAGAGACCCAGTACTTC	TRBV6-2/TRBV6-3	TRBJ2-5	.	.
CASGLALRDRLSNTEAFF	TGTGCTAGTGGTTTGGCCCTCCGGGACAGGTTATCGAACACTGAAGCTTTCTTT	TRBV12-5	TRBJ1-1	.	TRBD1
CASSPLTGIPGANVLTF	TGTGCCAGCTCACCATTAACAGGCATACCTGGGGCCAACGTCCTGACTTTC	TRBV18	TRBJ2-6	.	.
CASSFGQVYGYTF	TGCGCCAGCAGCTTTGGGCAGGTTTATGGCTACACCTTC	TRBV5-1	TRBJ1-2	.	.
CASSEGSPYSPLHF	TGTGCCAGCAGTGAGGGGAGTCCCTATTCACCCCTCCACTTT	TRBV6-4	TRBJ1-6	.	.
CASSGLQGGRNTGELFF	TGCGCCAGCAGCGGCCTACAGGGAGGGCGGAACACCGGGGAGCTGTTTTTT	TRBV5-1	TRBJ2-2	.	.
CASSLTGISYEQYF	TGTGCCAGCAGCCTAACGGGAATCTCCTACGAGCAGTACTTC	TRBV5-5	TRBJ2-7	.	.
CASMVQPAAGELFF	TGCGCCAGCATGGTCCAACCAGCGGCCGGGGAGCTGTTTTTT	TRBV5-1	TRBJ2-2	.	.
CASSIRDYRDETQYF	TGTGCCAGCAGCATCCGGGACTACCGGGATGAGACCCAGTACTTC	TRBV7-6	TRBJ2-5	.	TRBD2
CASTPWGGLAWEGANVLTF	TGTGCCAGCACCCCTTGGGGGGGGCTAGCTTGGGAGGGGGCCAACGTCCTGACTTTC	TRBV27	TRBJ2-6	.	.
CASSIVWPGRGTGELFF	TGTGCCAGTAGTATTGTATGGCCTGGAAGGGGAACCGGGGAGCTGTTTTTT	TRBV19	TRBJ2-2	.	.
CASSLSSVNRGYEQYF	TGTGCCAGCAGTTTATCGTCCGTTAATCGAGGGTACGAGCAGTACTTC	TRBV27	TRBJ2-7	.	.
CASSDYRTGHNEQFF	TGTGCCAGCAGTGATTACCGGACAGGGCACAATGAGCAGTTCTTC	TRBV6-1	TRBJ2-1	.	TRBD1
CASSPPTGVYEQYF	TGTGCCAGCTCACCACCGACAGGGGTCTACGAGCAGTACTTC	TRBV18	TRBJ2-7	.	TRBD1
CSVGSREQYF	TGCAGCGTCGGTTCTCGCGAGCAGTACTTC	TRBV29-1	TRBJ2-7	.	.
CASSSDRTYEAFF	TGTGCCAGCAGCTCCGACAGGACATATGAAGCTTTCTTT	TRBV7-8	TRBJ1-1	.	.
CASSRQVNEKLFF	TGTGCCAGTAGTCGCCAGGTTAATGAAAAACTGTTTTTT	TRBV19	TRBJ1-4	.	.
CASSPSRQVPYEQYF	TGTGCCAGCAGCCCCTCCCGACAGGTTCCCTACGAGCAGTACTTC	TRBV7-2	TRBJ2-7	.	.
CATSTPGQGVSNQPQHF	TGTGCCACGAGTACACCGGGACAGGGCGTGAGCAATCAGCCCCAGCATTTT	TRBV10-3	TRBJ1-5	.	TRBD1
CASSRQGEYEQYF	TGTGCCAGCAGCAGACAGGGAGAGTACGAGCAGTACTTC	TRBV6-5	TRBJ2-7	.	TRBD1
CASSYVQANYGYTF	TGTGCCAGCAGTTATGTCCAGGCTAACTATGGCTACACCTTC	TRBV6-6	TRBJ1-2	.	.
CASSPLLAGGPKYF	TGTGCCAGCAGCCCCCTTCTAGCGGGGGGGCCAAAGTACTTC	TRBV7-2	TRBJ2-7	.	TRBD2
CSVEDRGHRNTIYF	TGCAGCGTTGAGGACAGGGGGCACAGAAACACCATATATTTT	TRBV29-1	TRBJ1-3	.	TRBD1
CASSPTAYVEQYF	TGTGCCAGCAGCCCAACAGCCTACGTAGAGCAGTACTTC	TRBV12-3/TRBV12-4	TRBJ2-7	.	.
CASSPPSGRLGEQYF	TGTGCCAGCTCACCCCCCTCAGGTAGGCTGGGTGAGCAGTACTTC	TRBV18	TRBJ2-7	once	.
CASSYSTGSYNEQFF	TGTGCCAGCAGTTACTCCACTGGCTCCTACAATGAGCAGTTCTTC	TRBV6-5	TRBJ2-1	.	.
CASSRSGTGYSGANVLTF	TGTGCCAGCAGCAGAAGTGGGACAGGATACTCTGGGGCCAACGTCCTGACTTTC	TRBV14	TRBJ2-6	.	TRBD1
CASSRTGNEKLFF	TGTGCCAGCAGCCGGACAGGAAATGAAAAACTGTTTTTT	TRBV4-2	TRBJ1-4	.	TRBD1
CASSLADSKAFF	TGTGCCAGCAGCTTGGCCGACAGCAAAGCTTTCTTT	TRBV5-4	TRBJ1-1	.	.
CASSRTSGLLGEQYF	TGCGCCAGCAGTCGGACTAGCGGCCTCTTGGGCGAGCAGTACTTC	TRBV10-1	TRBJ2-7	.	TRBD2
CASSGQDYGYTF	TGTGCCAGTAGTGGACAGGACTATGGCTACACCTTC	TRBV19	TRBJ1-2	.	TRBD1
CASSSPTGGEQYF	TGTGCCAGCAGCTCCCCGACAGGGGGCGAGCAGTACTTC	TRBV7-9	TRBJ2-7	.	TRBD1
CASSLTGGNTIYF	TGTGCCAGCAGCTTAACGGGAGGAAACACCATATATTTT	TRBV11-2	TRBJ1-3	.	.
CAISDRDRGATGTQYF	TGTGCCATCAGCGACCGGGACAGGGGGGCAACTGGTACGCAGTATTTT	TRBV10-3	TRBJ2-3	once	TRBD1
CASSYSRAFYEQYF	TGTGCCAGCAGTTACTCGAGGGCGTTCTACGAGCAGTACTTC	TRBV6-5	TRBJ2-7	.	.
CASSLISGNPGELFF	TGTGCCAGCAGTTTAATATCAGGGAATCCCGGGGAGCTGTTTTTT	TRBV6-6	TRBJ2-2	.	.
CASSQEFSAGGYGYTF	TGTGCCAGCAGCCAAGAGTTTTCGGCAGGGGGCTATGGCTACACCTTC	TRBV4-2	TRBJ1-2	.	TRBD1
CASSLRGPYEQYF	TGTGCCAGCTCACTCAGGGGTCCCTACGAGCAGTACTTC	TRBV18	TRBJ2-7	.	.